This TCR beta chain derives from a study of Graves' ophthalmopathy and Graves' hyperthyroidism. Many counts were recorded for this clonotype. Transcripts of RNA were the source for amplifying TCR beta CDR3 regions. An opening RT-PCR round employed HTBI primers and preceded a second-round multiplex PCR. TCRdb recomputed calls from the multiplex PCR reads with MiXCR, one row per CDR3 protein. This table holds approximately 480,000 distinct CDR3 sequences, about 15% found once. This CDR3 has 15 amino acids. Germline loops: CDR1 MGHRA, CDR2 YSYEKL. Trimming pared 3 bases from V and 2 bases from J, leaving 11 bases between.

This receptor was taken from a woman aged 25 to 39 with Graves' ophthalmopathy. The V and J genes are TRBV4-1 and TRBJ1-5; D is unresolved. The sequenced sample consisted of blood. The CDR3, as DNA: TGCGCCAGCAGCCAGGTGTCGGTGGGCAATCAGCCCCAGCATTTT. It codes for CASSQVSVGNQPQHF.